Reported below is one T cell receptor (beta chain). What it binds is unknown. Within the ViraFEST assay, antigen-specific CD4+ T cells underwent expansion with viral peptide pools prior to sequencing. At the end of more than 8 days of culture, CD4+ T cells were isolated. Vaccinated participants had no history of SARS-CoV-2 infection and tested negative for nucleocapsid antibodies. A half-volume exchange with IL-2 medium occurred on days 3 and 7. The data were obtained in a study of vaccination effects on CD4 cells after COVID-19. Points from the study as a whole: Pronounced clonal contraction occurred in clones induced by infection and by vaccine late after vaccination.

Using immunoSEQ multiplex PCR, the repertoire was profiled, and TCRdb retains in-frame clones only, with some absent. The repertoire holds some 41,000 clones, with under 70% as singletons. The sequencing used CD4+ T cells from PBMCs cultured with HCoV-OC43 spike peptides, collected before COVID-19 vaccination. Regarding subset: HCoV-OC43 spike overlapping peptide pool stimulation. The origin of this receptor is a human donor who received a COVID-19 vaccine.

CDR3 bases: TGCGCCAGCAGCCAAGATATAGGGCCCTTCGAAGCTTTCTTT. Its translation is CASSQDIGPFEAFF. V and J are TRBV4-1 and TRBJ1-1, with D uncertain. This CDR3 is 14 amino acids long. Looked up from germline, CDR1 is MGHRA and CDR2 is YSYEKL. Trimming took off 0 bases at V and 8 bases at J, with 13 bases between the two ends.